The 21 T cell receptor beta chains below were found in one sample sequenced in a study of T cells in Graves' hyperthyroidism and ophthalmopathy. RNA transcripts were the template for amplifying TCR beta CDR3 regions. An initial round of RT-PCR targeting the TCR CDR3 relied on the HTBI primer set. TCRdb ran MiXCR on the multiplex PCR reads and lists one entry per CDR3 protein. Among 450,000 to 500,000 distinct CDR3 sequences listed, roughly 22% were seen once. The specimen sequenced was blood. The receptors were sampled from a woman aged 70-85 years with Graves' ophthalmopathy.

The table lists this clonotype with a few counts. This sequence joins TRBV3-1 and TRBJ2-2; D might be TRBD2 (6 bases). The CDR3 loop spans 18 amino acids. V was shortened by 0 bases and J by 3 bases, with 17 bases between the two germline ends. The V gene's germline CDR1 is LGHDT and CDR2 YNNKEL (reference sequence). The CDR3 bases are TGTGCCAGCAGCCAAGAGGTTACGGGAGTGATTGACACCGGGGAGCTGTTTTTT. This encodes CASSQEVTGVIDTGELFF.

The V call is TRBV19, the J call TRBJ1-5; 9 nucleotides match TRBD1. This CDR3 region has 17 residues. Germline V lookup: CDR1 LNHDA, CDR2 SQIVND (reference sequence). V lost 4 bases and J lost 7; bases outside the gene matches: 14. The CDR3 region is CASSTYGTGISEQPQHF. CDR3 nucleotide sequence: TGTGCCAGTAGTACCTATGGGACAGGGATTTCTGAACAGCCCCAGCATTTT. The variable domain in full, completed from reference TRBV19 and TRBJ1-5, reads DGGITQSPKYLFRKEGQNVTLSCEQNLNHDAMYWYRQDPGQGLRLIYYSQIVNDFQKGDIAEGYSVSREKKESFPLTVTSAQKNPTAFYLCASSTYGTGISEQPQHFGDGTRLSIL.

A few counts support this clonotype. The J gene is TRBJ2-3, the V gene TRBV27; TRBD2 matches at 9 bases. V was pared by 7 bases and J by 5 bases, with 10 bases of the junction left unmatched. The CDR3 contains 15 residues. The germline gives CDR1 MNHEY, CDR2 SMNVEV (reference sequence). The CDR3 region is CASTLSGSAGDTQYF. Here the CDR3 DNA reads TGTGCCAGCACCCTTAGCGGGAGTGCGGGAGATACGCAGTATTTT.

This clonotype has at least ten counts. The CDR3 here is CASSLITGELFF. The DNA for the CDR3 is TGTGCCAGCAGCTTGATCACCGGGGAGCTGTTTTTT. The chain employs TRBV12-3 or TRBV12-4 and TRBJ2-2; no reliable D call. The CDR3 length is 12 residues. V lost 6 bases to trimming and J lost 4 bases, with 6 bases between them.

This clonotype has more than one count but fewer than ten. The chain uses TRBV18 and TRBJ2-3, with 7 nucleotides matching TRBD2. This CDR3 has 15 amino acids. Germline V gives CDR1 KGHSH, CDR2 LQKENI. Losses at the gene ends were 1 base for V and 4 bases for J; bases not matched to a gene: 5. The DNA of the CDR3 is TGTGCCAGCTCACCACAATCGGGGGGACCAGATACGCAGTATTTT. Its protein is CASSPQSGGPDTQYF.

The chain carries TRBV10-2 and TRBJ1-2; the match to TRBD1 covers 8 bases. Germline CDR1 is WSHSY and CDR2 is SAAADI. The length of the CDR3 is 20 residues. V shed 6 bases and J 7 bases; nucleotides not matched to a gene: 28. The DNA of the CDR3 is TGCGCCAGCAGAAGTACATTGGACAGGGAAGGGGTCGTCCCCCCACGTGGCTACACCTTC. Amino acid sequence: CASRSTLDREGVVPPRGYTF.

This clonotype was detected a few times. The gene calls are TRBV4-1 and TRBJ2-1; D not certain. Germline CDR1 MGHRA, CDR2 YSYEKL. The CDR3 sequence is 14 residues long. Trimming pared 1 base from V and 7 bases from J, leaving 11 bases between. DNA for the CDR3: TGCGCCAGCAGCCAAGTTGAACGAGGTAATGAGCAGTTCTTC. Protein sequence: CASSQVERGNEQFF.

This clonotype was seen ten or more times. The chain combines TRBV28 with TRBJ1-1; TRBD1 might be the D (5 bases). The CDR3 extends over 13 amino acids. From germline, CDR1 is MDHEN and CDR2 SYDVKM. With 5 bases removed from V and 11 bases from J, the gap between germline ends came to 18 bases. The DNA of the CDR3 is TGTGCCAGCAGTCAAGGGGCCCGATGGGACGCTTTCTTT. This codes for CASSQGARWDAFF.

The chain uses TRBV19 and TRBJ1-4; no firm D call. The CDR3 has 15 amino acids. Deletions cut 4 bases from V and 0 bases from J, with 9 bases between. Germline CDR1 LNHDA, CDR2 SQIVND (reference sequence). CDR3 DNA sequence: TGTGCCAGTAGTACCCACAGAGCAACTAATGAAAAACTGTTTTTT. Translating gives CASSTHRATNEKLFF.

This chain joins TRBV12-3 or TRBV12-4 and TRBJ2-1; the D is unclear. The CDR3 totals 14 residues. Trimming cost V 8 bases and J 2 bases, with 13 bases left between them. The CDR3 DNA is TGTGCCAGCGGAGAAGGCAATACCTACAATGAGCAGTTCTTC. This encodes CASGEGNTYNEQFF.

The chain uses TRBV6-1 and TRBJ2-3; a possible D gene is TRBD2 (6 bases). The CDR3 length is 14 residues. The ends were cut back, 11 bases at V and 2 bases at J, with 17 bases in the middle. The germline CDR1 and CDR2 sequences are MNHNS and SASEGT. CDR3 in DNA: TGTGCCTGCCACCGTTCGGGAGACACAGATACGCAGTATTTT. Its protein is CACHRSGDTDTQYF.

This clonotype was seen only a few times. Here the CDR3 reads CASRVGGGSSYNEQFF. CDR3 sequence (DNA): TGCGCCAGCAGGGTGGGAGGGGGGAGCTCCTACAATGAGCAGTTCTTC. The J gene is TRBJ2-1, the V gene TRBV5-1, with a weak D call TRBD2 (7 bases). Germline-derived CDR1 and CDR2 are SGHRS and YFSETQ. The CDR3 extends over 16 amino acids. The V end lost 5 bases, the J end lost 0 bases, and 15 bases lay between the germline ends.

As to this clonotype: It may be a read error: a sequence one base away is much more abundant. The chain has TRBV2 and TRBJ2-7; unclear D gene. CDR1 is SNHLY, CDR2 FYNNEI, per germline. Trimming removed 6 bases from V and 0 bases from J, with 3 bases in between. The CDR3 runs to 11 residues. The CDR3 here is CASRASYEQYF. The DNA of the CDR3 is TGTGCCAGCAGGGCCTCCTACGAGCAGTACTTC. Based on the CDR3 plus reference TRBV2 and TRBJ2-7, the full variable domain is EPEVTQTPSHQVTQMGQEVILRCVPISNHLYFYWYRQILGQKVEFLVSFYNNEISEKSEIFDDQFSVERPDGSNFTLKIRSTKLEDSAMYFCASRASYEQYFGPGTRLTVT.

The chain is built from TRBV20-1 and TRBJ1-2; D is uncertain. Per the germline V gene, CDR1 is DFQATT and CDR2 is SNEGSKA (reference sequence). Trimming stripped 3 bases from V and 5 bases from J, with 7 bases between. The CDR3 loop spans 11 amino acids. The DNA for the CDR3 is TGCAGTGCTAGTAATGCGTATGGCTACACCTTC. Translated, it gives CSASNAYGYTF.

This clonotype has just a few counts. The rearrangement links TRBV29-1 to TRBJ2-1; TRBD2 aligns across 12 bases. CDR1 and CDR2 from the germline V gene are SQVTM and ANQGSEA. This CDR3 is built from 15 residues. With 4 bases clipped from V and 2 bases from J, the junction kept 3 bases outside the gene matches. The CDR3 region has the DNA TGCAGCGTTGGGGCTAGCGGGAGGGCCTACAATGAGCAGTTCTTC. It is translated as CSVGASGRAYNEQFF.

As concerns this clonotype: One junction end disagrees with the germline gene, perhaps due to a read error. The chain has TRBV20-1 and TRBJ2-3; D is perhaps TRBD2 (5 bases). The CDR3 contains 14 residues. Germline V CDR1 and CDR2: DFQATT, SNEGSKA (reference sequence). The CDR3 DNA is TGCAGTGCTAGTCTAGCAGATAGCATAGATACGCAGTATTTT. Its translation: CSASLADSIDTQYF.

The V gene is TRBV18, the J gene TRBJ2-1; the D gene is possibly TRBD1 (6 bases). V lost 2 bases and J lost 5, with 10 bases in between. This CDR3 contains 14 residues. CDR1 and CDR2 (germline): KGHSH, LQKENI. The CDR3 sequence: CASSPNRANNEQFF. The CDR3 DNA is TGTGCCAGCTCACCAAACAGGGCAAACAATGAGCAGTTCTTC.

This clonotype was seen at least ten times. The chain is built from TRBV6-1 and TRBJ1-6; possible D gene TRBD1, 6 bases. This CDR3 region has 14 residues. V lost 3 bases and J 10 bases, leaving 13 bases between the germline ends. Germline V gene data show CDR1 as MNHNS and CDR2 as SASEGT. The CDR3 DNA is TGTGCCAGCAGTGAGTCAGGGGAAGGGTCACCCCTCCACTTT. It codes for CASSESGEGSPLHF.

In the case of this clonotype: Compared with germline, one end of the junction differs, possibly owing to a read error. The gene calls are TRBV9 and TRBJ2-3; the D gene could be TRBD1 or TRBD2 (6 bases each). The CDR3 totals 17 residues. Germline CDR1 reads SGDLS; CDR2 reads YYNGEE. The CDR3 sequence is CASSPEGGRDCTGTQYF. The DNA of the CDR3 is TGTGCCAGCAGCCCGGAAGGGGGACGGGACTGCACAGGTACGCAGTATTTT.

The sample holds many counts of this clonotype. This sequence joins TRBV12-3 or TRBV12-4 and TRBJ1-1; 8 bases fit TRBD1. This CDR3 is built from 14 residues. Losses at the gene ends were 6 bases for V and 1 base for J; bases not matched to a gene: 4. CDR3 nucleotide sequence: TGTGCCAGCAGCCAAGACAGGGGGAACACTGAAGCTTTCTTT. The encoded protein is CASSQDRGNTEAFF.

The rearrangement links TRBV20-1 to TRBJ1-4; TRBD1 matches 10 bases. Unmatched junction bases numbered 7, after V lost 6 bases and J lost 0 bases. The CDR3 sequence is 16 residues long. From germline, CDR1 is DFQATT and CDR2 SNEGSKA (reference sequence). This chain's CDR3 is CSAGGQGGATNEKLFF. Written as DNA, the CDR3 is TGCAGTGCGGGAGGACAGGGGGGTGCAACTAATGAAAAACTGTTTTTT.